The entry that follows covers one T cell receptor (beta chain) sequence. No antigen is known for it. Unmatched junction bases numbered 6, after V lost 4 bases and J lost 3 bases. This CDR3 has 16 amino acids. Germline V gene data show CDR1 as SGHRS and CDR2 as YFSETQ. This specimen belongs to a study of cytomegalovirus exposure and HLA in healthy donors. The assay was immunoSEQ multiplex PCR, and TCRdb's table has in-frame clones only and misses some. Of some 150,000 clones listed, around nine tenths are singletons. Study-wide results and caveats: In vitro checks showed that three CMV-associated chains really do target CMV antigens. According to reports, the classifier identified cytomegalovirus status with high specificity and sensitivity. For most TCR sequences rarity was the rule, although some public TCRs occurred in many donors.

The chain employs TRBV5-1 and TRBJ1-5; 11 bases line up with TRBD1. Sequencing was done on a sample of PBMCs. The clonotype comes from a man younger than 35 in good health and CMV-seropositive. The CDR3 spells CASSPGTGGTNQPQHF. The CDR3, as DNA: TGCGCCAGCAGCCCAGGGACAGGGGGAACCAATCAGCCCCAGCATTTT.